These 8 T cell receptor beta chains were sequenced from one sample in a study of immune cell composition in non-small cell lung cancer. The protocol was immunoSEQ multiplex PCR, while the TCRdb copy is restricted to in-frame clones and leaves out a portion. The table includes around 6,100 clones, over 55% detected once. Normal lung was taken at the farthest possible site, at least 3 cm from tumour. The specimen was non-adjacent lung tissue. The source of these receptors is a human donor with non-small cell lung cancer.

This clone was seen a few times. The rearrangement joins TRBV10-1 to TRBJ2-5; no reliable D call. This CDR3 contains 13 residues. Trimming removed 2 bases at V and 4 bases at J, with 8 bases between. Germline CDR1 and CDR2: WNHNN and SYGVQD (reference sequence). The DNA for the CDR3 is TGCGCCAGCAGTGAGCACCCCGGAGAGACCCAGTACTTC. Translated, it gives CASSEHPGETQYF.

J is TRBJ2-2 and V is TRBV7-5; the DNA was not used to check the table's D call, TRBD2. TRBV7-5 counts as a pseudogene. This CDR3 comprises 18 residues. The CDR3 is CARSLATSGVTVTGELFF. DNA for the CDR3: TGTGCCAGAAGCTTAGCGACTAGCGGGGTAACAGTTACCGGGGAGCTGTTTTTT.

The genes are TRBV2 and TRBJ1-6; D is undetermined. The CDR3 consists of 14 residues. V was cut by 3 bases and J by 5 bases, with 8 bases left in between. CDR1 and CDR2 from the germline V gene are SNHLY and FYNNEI. The CDR3 DNA is TGTGCCAGCAGTGACGTCTATAATAATTCACCCCTCCACTTT. Translated, it gives CASSDVYNNSPLHF.

V and J are TRBV5-4 and TRBJ2-1, with D unresolved. The CDR3 consists of 14 residues. The germline gives CDR1 SGHNT, CDR2 YYREEE (reference sequence). V lost 0 bases and J 5 bases, leaving 9 bases between the germline ends. The CDR3 protein is CASSLGGNNNEQFF. For the CDR3, the DNA is TGTGCCAGCAGCTTGGGAGGAAATAACAATGAGCAGTTCTTC.

The chain joins TRBV7-3 to TRBJ2-6, with D maybe TRBD2 (5 bases). Germline CDR1 SGHTA, CDR2 FQGTGA. With 2 bases removed from V and 5 bases from J, the gap between germline ends came to 13 bases. This CDR3 is built from 16 residues. The CDR3, as DNA: TGTGCCAGCAGCTTATCTCCTAGCCGAAGGGCCAACGTCCTGACTTTC. This gives the protein CASSLSPSRRANVLTF.

This rearrangement joins TRBV5-5 to TRBJ2-7; tentatively, D is TRBD2 (5 bases). In germline, CDR1 is SGHKS, CDR2 YYEKEE (reference sequence). The CDR3 covers 13 residues. V lost 4 bases to trimming and J lost 0 bases, with 8 bases between them. The CDR3 sequence is CASSRDYSYEQYF. CDR3 sequence (DNA): TGTGCCAGCAGCCGTGACTACTCCTACGAGCAGTACTTC.

This clone was observed a single time. The J gene is TRBJ1-5, the V gene TRBV29-1; 10 bases match TRBD1. Germline lookup yields CDR1 SQVTM and CDR2 ANQGSEA. The V gene end was trimmed by 5 bases and the J gene end by 5 bases; junction bases not matched to a gene: 6. The CDR3 has 14 residues. CDR3 loop: CSVIDRGHDQPQHF. DNA of the CDR3: TGCAGCGTTATAGACAGGGGGCACGATCAGCCCCAGCATTTT. Full variable domain (missing parts from reference TRBV29-1 and TRBJ1-5): SAVISQKPSRDICQRGTSLTIQCQVDSQVTMMFWYRQQPGQSLTLIATANQGSEATYESGFVIDKFPISRPNLTFSTLTVSNMSPEDSSIYLCSVIDRGHDQPQHFGDGTRLSIL.

The CDR3 sequence is CASSYPGRILHF. For the CDR3, the DNA is TGTGCCAGCAGTTACCCAGGGCGCATCCTCCACTTT. This chain uses TRBV6-5 with TRBJ1-6, with D possibly TRBD1 on 5 matching bases. Trimming took off 2 bases at V and 15 bases at J, with 11 bases between the two ends. The germline CDR1 and CDR2 sequences are MNHEY and SVGAGI. CDR3 length: 12 residues.